This T cell receptor beta chain was sequenced during a study of blood T cell repertoires in COVID-19. Turning to the study itself: T cells, B-cell-depleted T cells, or PBMCs supplied cDNA or gDNA.

Original analysis: Scientists estimated how many nucleated cells there were by amplifying reference gene primers. Only in-frame clones appear in the TCRdb table, and some are missing; sequencing was by immunoSEQ multiplex PCR. V, J and clone size derive from that table, while D and trimming were established from the DNA sequence. Among fewer than 350,000 clones listed, 89% were seen once. Symptom resolution, clearance, or two negative PCRs marked the recovered donors of Cohort 3. CDR1 LGHDT and CDR2 YNNKEL come from the germline V gene (reference sequence). This CDR3 has 15 residues. Trimming took off 2 bases at V and 9 bases at J, with 14 bases between the two ends.

The sequence derives from a middle-aged woman who had recovered from COVID-19. The rearrangement joins TRBV3-1 (or the pseudogene TRBV3-2) to TRBJ1-6; no clear D. The sample was PBMCs or T cells enriched from blood (not recorded which). The CDR3 DNA sequence: TGTGCCAGCAGCCAATCCCCCGGCATAGCTTCACCCCTCCACTTT. Its protein is CASSQSPGIASPLHF.